Sequencing of this TCR beta chain was carried out in a study of regulatory T cells in long-lasting Graves disease. Study results and limitations: Public clonotype sharing was higher in persistent than newly diagnosed patients. TRBV28 was favored in persistent disease, as were TRBJ1-2 and TRBJ2-5.

About this clonotype itself: Its antigen is as yet unknown.

Germline trimming cut 10 bases from V and 7 bases from J; bases unmatched to any gene: 8. Germline-derived CDR1 and CDR2 are ENHRY and SYGVKD. The length of the CDR3 is 13 residues. Time point noted: newly diagnosed GD, antithyroid drugs for less than 3 months. PBMC-extracted RNA yielded the TCR library. Library construction for TCR beta used iRepertoire HTBI primers and Arm-PCR of CDR3 regions. TCRdb re-analysed the multiplex PCR reads in MiXCR, keeping a single row per CDR3 protein. In the table there are hundreds of thousands of distinct CDR3 sequences, roughly 15% of which are singletons. This sample also appeared in a second study, on T cells in Graves' hyperthyroidism and ophthalmopathy. That source notes: Participants, patients aged 18 to 65, had newly diagnosed hyperthyroidism with a duration under 2 months. Stable hyperthyroidism was separated from ophthalmopathy by a model based on 13 V-J features.

This chain uses TRBV10-3 with TRBJ2-1, with 9 bases fitting TRBD2. The TCR sequence derives from a woman aged 25 to 39 with Graves disease. This specimen consisted of peripheral blood mononuclear cells (PBMCs), obtained at new diagnosis, from a patient treated with antithyroid drugs. As DNA, the CDR3 is TGTGCCACAAAAGCGGGAGGCATGAATGAGCAGTTCTTC. This sequence encodes CATKAGGMNEQFF.